One T cell receptor beta chain is described in this entry. Its specificity is unknown. The CDR3 totals 15 residues. The V and J ends lost 2 bases and 4 bases respectively, with 14 bases between them. Prepared libraries of TCR beta cDNA carried unique molecular identifiers. TCRdb reprocessed the PCR reads via MiXCR and lists one record per CDR3 protein. The sample consists of roughly 430,000 distinct CDR3 sequences, about 39% of them appearing once. The data were taken from a study of post-analysis software for immune sequencing data. General observations from the study: Relative to controls, patients had a handful of TRBV segments at higher frequency, with TRBV5-6, TRBV5-1 and TRBV20-1 among these. Under the F measure, samples that were prepared in one batch clustered strongly together. Controls showed significantly higher normalized Chao1 diversity than did multiple sclerosis patients.

V gene TRBV12-3 or TRBV12-4 combines with J gene TRBJ1-2; D unclear. Specimen: blood. This TCR came from a girl aged 2 to 10 with multiple sclerosis. In DNA form, the CDR3 reads TGTGCCAGCAGTTTAACCCCATGGACGGTCTATGGCTACACCTTC. Amino acids: CASSLTPWTVYGYTF.